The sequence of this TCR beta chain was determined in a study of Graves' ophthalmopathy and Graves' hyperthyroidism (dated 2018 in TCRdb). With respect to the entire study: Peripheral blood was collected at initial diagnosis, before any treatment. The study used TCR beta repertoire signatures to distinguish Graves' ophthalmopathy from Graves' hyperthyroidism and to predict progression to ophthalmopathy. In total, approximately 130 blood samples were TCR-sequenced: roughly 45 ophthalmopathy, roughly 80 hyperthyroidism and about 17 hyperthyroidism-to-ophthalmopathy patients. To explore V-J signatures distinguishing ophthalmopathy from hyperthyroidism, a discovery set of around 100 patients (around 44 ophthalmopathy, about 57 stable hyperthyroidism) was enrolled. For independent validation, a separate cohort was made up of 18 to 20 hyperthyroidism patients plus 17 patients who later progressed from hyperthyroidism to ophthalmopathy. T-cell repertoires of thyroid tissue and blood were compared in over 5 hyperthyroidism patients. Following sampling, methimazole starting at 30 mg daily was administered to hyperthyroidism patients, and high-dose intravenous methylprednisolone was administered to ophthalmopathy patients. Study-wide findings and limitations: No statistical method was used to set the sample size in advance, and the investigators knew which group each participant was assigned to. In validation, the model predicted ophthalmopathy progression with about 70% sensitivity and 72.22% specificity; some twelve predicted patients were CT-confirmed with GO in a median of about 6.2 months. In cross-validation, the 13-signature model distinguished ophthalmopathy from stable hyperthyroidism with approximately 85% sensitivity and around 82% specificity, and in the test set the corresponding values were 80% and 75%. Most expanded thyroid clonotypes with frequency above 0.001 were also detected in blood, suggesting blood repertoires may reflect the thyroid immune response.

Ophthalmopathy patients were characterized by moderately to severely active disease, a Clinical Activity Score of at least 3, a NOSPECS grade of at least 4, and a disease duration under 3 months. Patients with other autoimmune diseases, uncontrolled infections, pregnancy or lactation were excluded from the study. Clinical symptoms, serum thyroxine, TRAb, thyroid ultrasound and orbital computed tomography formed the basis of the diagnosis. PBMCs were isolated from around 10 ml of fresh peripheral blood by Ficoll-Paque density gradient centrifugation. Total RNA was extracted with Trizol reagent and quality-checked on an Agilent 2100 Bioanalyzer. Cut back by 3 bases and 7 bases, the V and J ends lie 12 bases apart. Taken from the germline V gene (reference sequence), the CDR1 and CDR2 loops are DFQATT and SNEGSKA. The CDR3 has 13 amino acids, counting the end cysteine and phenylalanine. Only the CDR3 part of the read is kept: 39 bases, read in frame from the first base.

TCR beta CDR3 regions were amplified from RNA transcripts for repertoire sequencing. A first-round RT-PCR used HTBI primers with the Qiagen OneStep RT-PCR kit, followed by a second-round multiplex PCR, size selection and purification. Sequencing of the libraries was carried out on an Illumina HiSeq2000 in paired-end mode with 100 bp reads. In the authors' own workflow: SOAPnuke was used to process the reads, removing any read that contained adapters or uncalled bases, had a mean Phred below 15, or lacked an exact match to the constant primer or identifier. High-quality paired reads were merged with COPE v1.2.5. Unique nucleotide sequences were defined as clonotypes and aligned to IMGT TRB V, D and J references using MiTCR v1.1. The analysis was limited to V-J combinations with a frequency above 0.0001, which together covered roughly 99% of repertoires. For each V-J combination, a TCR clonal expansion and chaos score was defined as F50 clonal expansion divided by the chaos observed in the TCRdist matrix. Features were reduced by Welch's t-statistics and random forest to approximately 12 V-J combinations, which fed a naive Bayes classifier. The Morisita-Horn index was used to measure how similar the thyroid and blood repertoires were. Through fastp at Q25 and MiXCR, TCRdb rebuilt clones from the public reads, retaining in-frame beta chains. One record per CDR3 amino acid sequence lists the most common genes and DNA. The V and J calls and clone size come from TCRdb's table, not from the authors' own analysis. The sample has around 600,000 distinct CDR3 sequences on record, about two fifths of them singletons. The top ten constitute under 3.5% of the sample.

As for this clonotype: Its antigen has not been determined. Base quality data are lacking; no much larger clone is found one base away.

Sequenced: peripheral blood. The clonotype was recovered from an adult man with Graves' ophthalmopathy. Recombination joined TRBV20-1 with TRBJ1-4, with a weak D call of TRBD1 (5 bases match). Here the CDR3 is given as CSASGGGIEKLFF. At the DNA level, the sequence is TGCAGTGCTAGCGGTGGGGGTATTGAAAAACTGTTTTTT.